Below, 2 T cell receptor beta chains from the same sample are listed, as sequenced in a study of blood T cell repertoires in COVID-19. Repertoires were generated with immunoSEQ multiplex PCR, while TCRdb's copy carries only in-frame clones and drops some. The sample yields approximately 210,000 clones, under 90% seen once. The sequencing input was peripheral blood. The source of these receptors is a human donor in a cohort sampled during active COVID-19.

This clone turned up a few times. The gene calls are TRBV9 and TRBJ2-3; D perhaps matches TRBD1 (5 bases). V was cut by 6 bases and J by 0 bases, with 20 bases left in between. Germline assignment: CDR1 SGDLS and CDR2 YYNGEE. This CDR3 has 17 amino acids. This chain's CDR3 is CASTPERGVLSTDTQYF. Here the CDR3 DNA reads TGTGCCAGCACTCCCGAAAGGGGCGTTCTTAGCACAGATACGCAGTATTTT. The whole variable domain, remainder taken from reference TRBV9 and TRBJ2-3, is DSGVTQTPKHLITATGQRVTLRCSPRSGDLSVYWYQQSLDQGLQFLIQYYNGEERAKGNILERFSAQQFPDLHSELNLSSLELGDSALYFCASTPERGVLSTDTQYFGPGTRLTVL.

The chain carries TRBV19 and TRBJ1-1; 7 nucleotides match TRBD1. This CDR3 comprises 14 residues. Per the germline V gene, CDR1 is LNHDA and CDR2 is SQIVND (reference sequence). With V trimmed by 10 bases and J by 0 bases, 8 bases remained unmatched. The CDR3 spells CATNTGALNTEAFF. CDR3 nucleotides: TGTGCCACAAATACAGGGGCCCTGAACACTGAAGCTTTCTTT.